This T cell receptor (beta chain) was identified in a study of OX40 agonist ivuxolimab in advanced cancers. In the study overall: Melanoma, hepatocellular carcinoma, head and neck or renal cell cancer occurred in dose-escalation patients. Eligibility admitted prior anti-PD-1, anti-PD-L1 or anti-CTLA-4 therapy; about 40% had some.

The protocol was immunoSEQ multiplex PCR, while the TCRdb copy is restricted to in-frame clones and leaves out a portion. The profile shows about 73,000 clones, more than 85% of them singletons. This clone came up once. CDR1 is SGHTA and CDR2 is FQGTGA in the germline V gene. Deletions cut 1 base from V and 7 bases from J, with 17 bases between. The CDR3 is 16 residues long. Peripheral blood came from all dose cohorts at three timepoints. The rearrangement links TRBV7-3 to TRBJ2-1; possibly TRBD1 for D (6 bases). This receptor was identified in an adult with an advanced solid tumor such as melanoma, head and neck, liver or kidney cancer. Material: CD4+ or CD8+ T cells sorted from blood, obtained in a trial of the OX40 agonist ivuxolimab. The CDR3 DNA reads TGTGCCAGCAGCTTAATGGCAGGGGAATTTCGGAATGAGCAGTTCTTC. Protein sequence: CASSLMAGEFRNEQFF. Variable domain in full (rest from reference TRBV7-3 and TRBJ2-1): GAGVSQTPSNKVTEKGKYVELRCDPISGHTALYWYRQSLGQGPEFLIYFQGTGAADDSGLPNDRFFAVRPEGSVSTLKIQRTERGDSAVYLCASSLMAGEFRNEQFFGPGTRLTVL.